These T cell receptor beta chains were read from a single sample in a study of blood T cell repertoires in COVID-19. Clones were sequenced by immunoSEQ multiplex PCR, and TCRdb holds only the in-frame ones, with some missing. The sample records tens of thousands of clones, roughly nine tenths being singletons. Sequencing input: peripheral blood. These receptors were collected from a woman aged 80 or over with acute or convalescent COVID-19. Each CDR3 is given with its conserved first and last residue. A D gene is named only where the DNA matches it firmly. The size entry is marked missing in some rows and otherwise reads once, few, many or a size class.

v_call	j_call	d_call	clone_size	cdr3_aa	cdr3_nt
TRBV28	TRBJ1-1	.	.	CATKITGANTEAFF	TGTGCCACCAAAATAACAGGAGCGAACACTGAAGCTTTCTTT
TRBV5-6	TRBJ1-2	.	.	CASSLDRDYGYTF	TGTGCCAGCAGCTTGGACAGGGACTATGGCTACACCTTC
TRBV29-1	TRBJ2-1	TRBD2	.	CSVGGGRGYNEQFF	TGCAGCGTTGGTGGCGGGAGGGGCTACAATGAGCAGTTCTTC
TRBV27	TRBJ2-1	TRBD2	.	CASSLSGLAVLWAGPDNEQFF	TGTGCCAGCAGTTTATCCGGACTAGCGGTCCTATGGGCAGGGCCAGACAATGAGCAGTTCTTC
TRBV18	TRBJ1-5	.	once	CASSPLVTDQPQHF	TGTGCCAGCTCACCACTGGTCACTGATCAGCCCCAGCATTTT
TRBV4-3	TRBJ2-1	TRBD2	few	CASSQGPSGSSSYNEQFF	TGCGCCAGCAGCCAAGGTCCTAGCGGGAGTTCTTCCTACAATGAGCAGTTCTTC
TRBV29-1	TRBJ2-2	TRBD1	.	CSVQGAGELFF	TGCAGCGTTCAGGGGGCGGGGGAGCTGTTTTTT
TRBV30	TRBJ1-5	.	.	CAWSLGQGNKPQHF	TGTGCCTGGAGCTTGGGCCAGGGCAATAAGCCCCAGCATTTT
TRBV4-1	TRBJ1-4	.	.	CASSPGQGVSEKLFF	TGCGCCAGCAGCCCGGGCCAAGGGGTGAGCGAAAAACTGTTTTTT
TRBV5-1	TRBJ2-1	.	.	CASSLNPGSDEQFF	TGCGCCAGCAGCTTGAACCCGGGTTCGGATGAGCAGTTCTTC
TRBV28	TRBJ1-2	TRBD1	.	CASSLLGTGLLNGYTF	TGTGCCAGCAGTTTATTGGGGACAGGATTATTAAATGGCTACACCTTC
TRBV13	TRBJ2-5	TRBD2	few	CASSFGTSQETQYF	TGTGCCAGCAGCTTCGGGACTAGCCAAGAGACCCAGTACTTC
TRBV27	TRBJ1-4	.	.	CASSHRFDTSSREKLFF	TGTGCCAGCAGTCATAGATTTGACACCTCCTCGAGAGAAAAACTGTTTTTT
TRBV7-3	TRBJ1-6	TRBD1	.	CASSALDRGNSPLHF	TGTGCCAGCAGCGCGCTAGACAGGGGGAATTCACCCCTCCACTTT
TRBV5-4	TRBJ2-1	TRBD2	.	CASRARTSGRAASYNEQFF	TGTGCCAGCAGAGCGAGGACTAGCGGGAGGGCCGCGTCCTACAATGAGCAGTTCTTC
TRBV5-6	TRBJ1-5	TRBD1	.	CASSAGQGGQPQHF	TGTGCCAGCAGCGCGGGACAGGGAGGTCAGCCCCAGCATTTT
TRBV5-1	TRBJ1-3	TRBD1	.	CASSEGGTGGNTIYF	TGCGCCAGCAGCGAGGGGGGGACAGGAGGAAACACCATATATTTT
TRBV19	TRBJ2-1	.	.	CASSIGGVWPYNEQFF	TGTGCCAGTAGTATCGGCGGGGTTTGGCCCTACAATGAGCAGTTCTTC
TRBV5-1	TRBJ1-2	.	.	CASSTGSVRGYTF	TGCGCCAGCAGTACAGGGTCGGTGCGTGGCTACACCTTC
TRBV19	TRBJ2-1	TRBD2	.	CASSLLAGANEQFF	TGTGCCAGTAGTCTGCTAGCGGGGGCCAATGAGCAGTTCTTC